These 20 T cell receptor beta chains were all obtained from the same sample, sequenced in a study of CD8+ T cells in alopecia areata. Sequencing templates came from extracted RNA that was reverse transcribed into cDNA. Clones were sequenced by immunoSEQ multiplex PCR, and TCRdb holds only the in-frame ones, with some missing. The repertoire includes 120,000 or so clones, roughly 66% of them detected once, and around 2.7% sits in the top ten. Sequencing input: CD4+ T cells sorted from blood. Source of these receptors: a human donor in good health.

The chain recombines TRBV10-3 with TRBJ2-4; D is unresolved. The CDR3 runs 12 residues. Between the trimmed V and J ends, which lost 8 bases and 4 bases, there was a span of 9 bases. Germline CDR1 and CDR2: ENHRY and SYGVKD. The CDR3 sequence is CAISEVKNIQYF. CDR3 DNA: TGTGCCATCTCCGAGGTGAAAAACATTCAGTACTTC.

The CDR3 loop reads CSVAHVYRGVGEQYF. CDR3 coding DNA: TGCAGCGTTGCTCACGTTTACAGGGGAGTGGGCGAGCAGTACTTC. This chain uses TRBV29-1 with TRBJ2-7; 7 bases fit TRBD1. This CDR3 has 15 amino acids. V was clipped by 4 bases and J by 6 bases; unmatched bases: 15. Germline CDR1 reads SQVTM; CDR2 reads ANQGSEA.

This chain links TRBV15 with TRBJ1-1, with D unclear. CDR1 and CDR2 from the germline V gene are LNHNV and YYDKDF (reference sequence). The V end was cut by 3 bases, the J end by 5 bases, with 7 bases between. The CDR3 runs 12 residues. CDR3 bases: TGTGCCACCAGCAGCGATTTTACTGAAGCTTTCTTT. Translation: CATSSDFTEAFF.

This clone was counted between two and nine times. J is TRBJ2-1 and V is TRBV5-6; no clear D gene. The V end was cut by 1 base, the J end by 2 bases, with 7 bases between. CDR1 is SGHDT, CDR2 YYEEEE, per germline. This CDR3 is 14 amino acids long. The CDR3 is CASSLSHPYNEQFF. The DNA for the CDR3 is TGTGCCAGCAGCTTGTCACACCCCTACAATGAGCAGTTCTTC.

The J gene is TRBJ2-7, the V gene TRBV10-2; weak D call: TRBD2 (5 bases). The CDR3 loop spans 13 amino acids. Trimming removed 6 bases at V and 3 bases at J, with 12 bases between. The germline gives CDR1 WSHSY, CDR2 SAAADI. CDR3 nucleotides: TGCGCCAGCAGCCTCGGGATCCGCTACGAGCAGTACTTC. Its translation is CASSLGIRYEQYF.

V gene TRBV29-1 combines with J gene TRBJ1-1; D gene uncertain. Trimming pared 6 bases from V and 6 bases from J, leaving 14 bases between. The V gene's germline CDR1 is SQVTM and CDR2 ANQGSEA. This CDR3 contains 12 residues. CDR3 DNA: TGCAGCGTGGTTACGGGTTACGCTGAAGCTTTCTTT. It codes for CSVVTGYAEAFF.

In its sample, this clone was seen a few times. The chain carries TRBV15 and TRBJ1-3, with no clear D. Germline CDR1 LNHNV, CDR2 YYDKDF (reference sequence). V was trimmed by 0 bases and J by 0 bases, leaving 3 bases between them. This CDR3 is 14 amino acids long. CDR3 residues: CATSRDTSGNTIYF. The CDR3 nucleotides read TGTGCCACCAGCAGAGACACCTCTGGAAACACCATATATTTT.

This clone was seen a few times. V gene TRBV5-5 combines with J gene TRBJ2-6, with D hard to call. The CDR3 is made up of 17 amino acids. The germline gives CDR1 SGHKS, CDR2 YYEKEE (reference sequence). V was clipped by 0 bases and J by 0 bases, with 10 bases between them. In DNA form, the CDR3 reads TGTGCCAGCAGCTTGGCCCCGGCATACTCTGGGGCCAACGTCCTGACTTTC. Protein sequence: CASSLAPAYSGANVLTF. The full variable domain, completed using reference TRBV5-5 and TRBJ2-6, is DAGVTQSPTHLIKTRGQQVTLRCSPISGHKSVSWYQQVLGQGPQFIFQYYEKEERGRGNFPDRFSARQFPNYSSELNVNALLLGDSALYLCASSLAPAYSGANVLTFGAGSRLTVL.

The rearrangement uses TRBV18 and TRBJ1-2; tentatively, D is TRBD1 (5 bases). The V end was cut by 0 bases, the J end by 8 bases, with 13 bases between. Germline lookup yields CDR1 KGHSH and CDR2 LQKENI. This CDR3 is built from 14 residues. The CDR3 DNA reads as TGTGCCAGCTCACCACCAGGCTACGAGGGGGGCTACACCTTC. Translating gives CASSPPGYEGGYTF.

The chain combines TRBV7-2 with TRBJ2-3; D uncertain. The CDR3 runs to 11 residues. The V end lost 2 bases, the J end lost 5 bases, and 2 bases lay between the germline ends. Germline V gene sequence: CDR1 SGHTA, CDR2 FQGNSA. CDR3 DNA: TGTGCCAGCAGCTTACTAGATACGCAGTATTTT. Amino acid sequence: CASSLLDTQYF. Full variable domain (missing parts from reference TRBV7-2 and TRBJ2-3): GAGVSQSPSNKVTEKGKDVELRCDPISGHTALYWYRQSLGQGLEFLIYFQGNSAPDKSGLPSDRFSAERTGGSVSTLTIQRTQQEDSAVYLCASSLLDTQYFGPGTRLTVL.

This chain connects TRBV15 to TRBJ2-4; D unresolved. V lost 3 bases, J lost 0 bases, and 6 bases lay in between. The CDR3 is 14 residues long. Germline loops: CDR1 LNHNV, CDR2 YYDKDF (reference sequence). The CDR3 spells CATSSGLAKNIQYF. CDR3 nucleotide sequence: TGTGCCACCAGCAGTGGCCTAGCCAAAAACATTCAGTACTTC.

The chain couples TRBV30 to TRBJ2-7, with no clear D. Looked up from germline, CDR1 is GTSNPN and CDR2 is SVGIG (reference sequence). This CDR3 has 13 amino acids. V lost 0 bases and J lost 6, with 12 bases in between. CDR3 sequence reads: CAWSVAATGEQYF. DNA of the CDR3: TGTGCCTGGAGTGTAGCCGCGACGGGCGAGCAGTACTTC.

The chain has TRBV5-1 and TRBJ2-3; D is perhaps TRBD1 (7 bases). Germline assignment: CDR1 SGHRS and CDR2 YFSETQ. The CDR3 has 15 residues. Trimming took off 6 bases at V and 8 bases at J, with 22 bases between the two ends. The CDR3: CASTPGQEGAGTQYF. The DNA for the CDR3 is TGCGCCAGCACCCCCGGACAGGAGGGAGCAGGTACGCAGTATTTT.

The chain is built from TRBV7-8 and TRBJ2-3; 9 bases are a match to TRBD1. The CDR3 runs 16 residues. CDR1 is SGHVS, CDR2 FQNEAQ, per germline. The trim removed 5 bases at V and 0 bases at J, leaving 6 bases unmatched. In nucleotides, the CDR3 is TGTGCCAGCAGCGTCGGGACAGGGCATAGCACAGATACGCAGTATTTT. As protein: CASSVGTGHSTDTQYF.

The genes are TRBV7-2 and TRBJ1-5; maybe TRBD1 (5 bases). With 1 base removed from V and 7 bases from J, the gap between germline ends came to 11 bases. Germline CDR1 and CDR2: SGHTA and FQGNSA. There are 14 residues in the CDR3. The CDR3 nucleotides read TGTGCCAGCAGCTTAGTTCCTACAGGACAGCCCCAGCATTTT. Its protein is CASSLVPTGQPQHF.

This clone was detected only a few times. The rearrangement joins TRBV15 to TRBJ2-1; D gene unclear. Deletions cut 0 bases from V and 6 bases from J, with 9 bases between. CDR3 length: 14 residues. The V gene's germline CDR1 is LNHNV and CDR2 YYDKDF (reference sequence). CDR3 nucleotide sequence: TGTGCCACCAGCAGAGATAATAGGTTCAATGAGCAGTTCTTC. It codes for CATSRDNRFNEQFF.

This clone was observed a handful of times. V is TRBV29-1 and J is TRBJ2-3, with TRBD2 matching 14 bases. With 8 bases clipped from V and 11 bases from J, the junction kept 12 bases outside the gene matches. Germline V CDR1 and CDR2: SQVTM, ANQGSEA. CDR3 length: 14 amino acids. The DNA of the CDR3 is TGCAGCTTGGGACTAGCGGGGGCGTTTGGTGAGCAGTATTTT. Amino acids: CSLGLAGAFGEQYF.

Written as DNA, the CDR3 is TGTGCCAGTAGCCAACAGGGGGGCACTGAAGCTTTCTTT. This encodes CASSQQGGTEAFF. The J gene is TRBJ1-1, the V gene TRBV19; 8 bases line up with TRBD1. The V and J ends lost 6 bases and 4 bases, in that order; junction bases with no gene match: 4. The CDR3 runs to 13 residues. CDR1 is LNHDA, CDR2 SQIVND, per germline (reference sequence).

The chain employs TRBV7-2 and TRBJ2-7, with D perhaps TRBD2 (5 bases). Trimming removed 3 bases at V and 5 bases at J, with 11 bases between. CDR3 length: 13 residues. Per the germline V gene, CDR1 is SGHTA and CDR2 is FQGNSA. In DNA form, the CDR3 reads TGTGCCAGCAGCTTTTCCGGGGTGAACGAGCAGTACTTC. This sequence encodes CASSFSGVNEQYF.

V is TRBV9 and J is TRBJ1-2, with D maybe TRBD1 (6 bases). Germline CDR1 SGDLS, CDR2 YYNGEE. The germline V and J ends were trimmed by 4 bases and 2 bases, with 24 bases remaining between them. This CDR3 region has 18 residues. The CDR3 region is CASSTRGGGTGQNYGYTF. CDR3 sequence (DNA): TGTGCCAGCAGCACCCGAGGGGGAGGAACAGGGCAAAACTATGGCTACACCTTC.